Listed below are T cell receptor beta chains from one sample, sequenced in a study of blood T cells in healthy people across ages. TCRdb itself ran the 5' RACE reads through MiXCR, one entry per CDR3 protein. The table has 1.5 million to 2 million distinct CDR3 sequences, about 35% seen once. The sample taken for sequencing was blood. The receptors shown here come from a woman in her twenties or thirties in good health. Each CDR3 is given with its conserved first and last residue. A D gene is named only where the DNA matches it firmly. Clone sizes are given selectively: once, few, many, or a class where the clone is expanded.

D: -; length: 13; J: TRBJ2-3; V: TRBV9; size: -; DNA: TGTGCCAGCAGCGCGGACACATTCTATACGCAGTATTTT; CDR3: CASSADTFYTQYF
D: TRBD2; length: 16; J: TRBJ2-2; V: TRBV18; size: -; DNA: TGTGCCAGCTCACTACTAGCGCCGACGAACACCGGGGAGCTGTTTTTT; CDR3: CASSLLAPTNTGELFF
D: -; length: 15; J: TRBJ2-3; V: TRBV29-1; size: many; DNA: TGCAGCGCCGTCCTTGATGCCCTCAGCACAGATACGCAGTATTTT; CDR3: CSAVLDALSTDTQYF
D: TRBD2; length: 15; J: TRBJ2-5; V: TRBV12-3/TRBV12-4; size: few; DNA: TGTGCCAGCACCCAAAGCGGGAGGGCATCTCAGACCCAGTACTTC; CDR3: CASTQSGRASQTQYF
D: -; length: 12; J: TRBJ2-7; V: TRBV12-3/TRBV12-4; size: many; DNA: TGTGCCAGCAGTTTAGGCAAGGGGCAGCAGTACTTC; CDR3: CASSLGKGQQYF
D: TRBD2; length: 14; J: TRBJ2-4; V: TRBV28; size: -; DNA: TGTGCCAGCACCCCGGGGGGAGGCCGGGACATTCAGTACTTC; CDR3: CASTPGGGRDIQYF
D: TRBD2; length: 15; J: TRBJ2-7; V: TRBV5-1; size: -; DNA: TGCGCCAGCAGCGCTGGGGCTAGCGGATCCTACGAGCAGTACTTC; CDR3: CASSAGASGSYEQYF
D: TRBD1; length: 15; J: TRBJ2-3; V: TRBV18; size: -; DNA: TGTGCCAGCTCACAAAAACAGGGGGCAACAGATACGCAGTATTTT; CDR3: CASSQKQGATDTQYF
D: -; length: 17; J: TRBJ2-1; V: TRBV11-2; size: few; DNA: TGTGCCAGCAGCCCCCCCCTCTACGGGGGGCCGGGTAATGAGCAGTTCTTC; CDR3: CASSPPLYGGPGNEQFF
D: -; length: 14; J: TRBJ1-3; V: TRBV12-3/TRBV12-4; size: -; DNA: TGTGCCAGCAGCGAGTCTGCCTCTGGAAACACCATATATTTT; CDR3: CASSESASGNTIYF
D: -; length: 12; J: TRBJ2-3; V: TRBV20-1; size: -; DNA: TGCAGTGCTGGGGGGGCGGGGGATACGCAGTATTTT; CDR3: CSAGGAGDTQYF
D: -; length: 15; J: TRBJ2-7; V: TRBV7-9; size: -; DNA: TGTGCCAGCAGCTTGGGTACGGGGGTGTTCGACGAGCAGTACTTC; CDR3: CASSLGTGVFDEQYF
D: -; length: 13; J: TRBJ2-3; V: TRBV15; size: -; DNA: TGTGCCACCAGCGGAGATAAAGGAAATACGCAGTATTTT; CDR3: CATSGDKGNTQYF
D: TRBD2; length: 18; J: TRBJ2-3; V: TRBV7-2; size: few; DNA: TGTGCCAGCAGCCCTAGGACTAGCGGGGTCCCGCGGGGAGATACGCAGTATTTT; CDR3: CASSPRTSGVPRGDTQYF
D: TRBD1; length: 15; J: TRBJ2-1; V: TRBV5-1; size: -; DNA: TGCGCCAGCAGCATGGGACAGGGTGGTTACAATAAGCAGTTCTTC; CDR3: CASSMGQGGYNKQFF